The 28 T cell receptor beta chains below all came from one sample that was sequenced in a study of stem cell transplantation in POMP-related autoinflammatory disease. Assay: immunoSEQ multiplex PCR; the TCRdb copy retains only in-frame clones and omits some. This table has some 68,000 clones, just over 90% appearing once. The sample was CD4+ T cells from PBMCs, taken after stem cell transplantation. The receptors come from a human patient with POMP-related autoinflammation and immune dysregulation (PRAID). The graft donor may account for some of the T cells.

This chain connects TRBV19 to TRBJ2-3, with 7 bases identical to TRBD2. The germline V gene has CDR1 LNHDA and CDR2 SQIVND (reference sequence). Trimming removed 6 bases from V and 6 bases from J; junction bases left unmatched: 12. The CDR3 has 15 amino acids. The CDR3, as DNA: TGTGCCAGTAGGATAAGCGGGGATCAGTCCGATACGCAGTATTTT. As protein: CASRISGDQSDTQYF.

V gene TRBV28 combines with J gene TRBJ2-1, with D possibly matching TRBD1 (6 bases). V was pared by 8 bases and J by 6 bases, with 17 bases between. Germline CDR1 and CDR2: MDHEN and SYDVKM. CDR3 size: 14 residues. CDR3 nucleotide sequence: TGTGCCAGCCAGGGGCCGCCACCCCCCAATGAGCAGTTCTTC. It yields the protein CASQGPPPPNEQFF.

The rearrangement joins TRBV6-5 to TRBJ2-5, with D hard to call. V was cut by 7 bases and J by 1 base, with 16 bases left in between. The CDR3 is 15 residues long. Germline CDR1 reads MNHEY; CDR2 reads SVGAGI. CDR3 amino acids: CASTSRGWPQETQYF. The CDR3 DNA is TGTGCCAGCACCTCTAGAGGTTGGCCCCAAGAGACCCAGTACTTC.

V is TRBV25-1 and J is TRBJ1-6; a possible D gene is TRBD1 (6 bases). Trimming removed 4 bases at V and 6 bases at J, with 10 bases between. The CDR3 is made up of 14 amino acids. In germline, CDR1 is MGHDK, CDR2 SYGVNS. CDR3 region: CASSAGTSNSPLHF. For the CDR3, the DNA is TGTGCCAGCAGTGCCGGGACAAGTAATTCACCCCTCCACTTT.

The chain has TRBV4-2 and TRBJ2-5; maybe TRBD1 (5 bases). The CDR3 totals 16 residues. Trimming stripped 0 bases from V and 0 bases from J, with 11 bases between. The germline gives CDR1 LGHNA, CDR2 YNFKEQ. CDR3: CASSQDRASYQETQYF. The CDR3 bases are TGTGCCAGCAGCCAAGACAGGGCTTCGTACCAAGAGACCCAGTACTTC.

V gene TRBV3-1 (or the pseudogene TRBV3-2) combines with J gene TRBJ2-3; 10 bases match TRBD2. CDR1 is LGHDT, CDR2 YNNKEL, per germline (reference sequence). V lost 4 bases, J lost 10 bases, and 8 bases stayed unmatched. The CDR3 contains 14 residues. This chain's CDR3 is CASSPHPAGGPQYF. CDR3 nucleotide sequence: TGTGCCAGCAGCCCCCACCCAGCGGGAGGGCCGCAGTATTTT.

The chain has TRBV19 and TRBJ1-1, with TRBD1 identical over 12 bases. This CDR3 is 15 amino acids long. V lost 6 bases, J lost 4 bases, and 6 bases stayed unmatched. Looked up from germline, CDR1 is LNHDA and CDR2 is SQIVND (reference sequence). CDR3 residues: CASRRGTGGFTEAFF. CDR3 sequence (DNA): TGTGCCAGTAGGCGAGGGACAGGGGGCTTCACTGAAGCTTTCTTT.

The chain combines TRBV28 with TRBJ1-3, with D unresolved. This CDR3 comprises 15 residues. V was shortened by 3 bases and J by 2 bases, with 11 bases between the two germline ends. Looked up from germline, CDR1 is MDHEN and CDR2 is SYDVKM. The CDR3 here is CASSFQLGTGNTIYF. Written as DNA, the CDR3 is TGTGCCAGCAGTTTTCAGCTGGGAACTGGAAACACCATATATTTT. Full variable domain (remainder filled in from reference TRBV28 and TRBJ1-3): DVKVTQSSRYLVKRTGEKVFLECVQDMDHENMFWYRQDPGLGLRLIYFSYDVKMKEKGDIPEGYSVSREKKERFSLILESASTNQTSMYLCASSFQLGTGNTIYFGEGSWLTVV.

This chain uses TRBV6-5 with TRBJ2-4; D is unclear. V was trimmed by 0 bases and J by 0 bases, leaving 6 bases between them. The CDR3 length is 15 residues. The V gene's germline CDR1 is MNHEY and CDR2 SVGAGI. DNA for the CDR3: TGTGCCAGCAGTTACTCGATTAAAGCCAAAAACATTCAGTACTTC. As protein: CASSYSIKAKNIQYF.

The chain uses TRBV19 and TRBJ1-5; a weak D match, TRBD1 (6 bases). Germline values: CDR1 LNHDA, CDR2 SQIVND (reference sequence). The CDR3 loop spans 14 amino acids. V lost 6 bases, J lost 2 bases, and 11 bases lay in between. The CDR3 region has the DNA TGTGCCAGTAGGTCGAGACAGGGCAATCAGCCCCAGCATTTT. Translating gives CASRSRQGNQPQHF.

This clone has only a few counts. V and J are TRBV5-1 and TRBJ1-1, with TRBD1 matching over 12 bases. Trimming cost V 0 bases and J 3 bases; bases outside gene matches: 6. The length of the CDR3 is 17 residues. Looked up from germline, CDR1 is SGHRS and CDR2 is YFSETQ. DNA of the CDR3: TGCGCCAGCAGCTTGGCGGGGACAGGGGGCGGATACACTGAAGCTTTCTTT. Its translation is CASSLAGTGGGYTEAFF.

The table lists this clone with a count of one. This rearrangement joins TRBV20-1 to TRBJ1-1, with D possibly TRBD1 on 5 matching bases. Trimming cost V 3 bases and J 7 bases, with 9 bases left between them. This CDR3 region has 11 residues. CDR1 is DFQATT, CDR2 SNEGSKA, per germline (reference sequence). The CDR3: CSASGTVEAFF. As DNA, the CDR3 is TGCAGTGCTAGCGGGACGGTTGAAGCTTTCTTT.

V gene TRBV11-2 combines with J gene TRBJ2-5; 8 bases agree with TRBD1. Germline V CDR1 and CDR2: SGHAT, FQNNGV. V gave up 5 bases and J gave up 6 bases; unmatched junction bases: 5. CDR3 length equals 13 residues. The CDR3 reads CASSMDRVKTQYF. The DNA for the CDR3 is TGTGCCAGCAGCATGGACAGGGTAAAGACCCAGTACTTC.

The J gene is TRBJ2-3, the V gene TRBV3-1 (or the pseudogene TRBV3-2), with 12 positions matching TRBD2. CDR1 and CDR2 (germline): LGHDT, YNNKEL (reference sequence). The CDR3 extends over 18 amino acids. V lost 0 bases, J lost 3 bases, and 7 bases stayed unmatched. The CDR3 is CASSQDWGLAGGTDTQYF. Here the CDR3 DNA reads TGTGCCAGCAGCCAAGATTGGGGACTAGCGGGTGGGACAGATACGCAGTATTTT.

The chain couples TRBV10-3 to TRBJ1-4, with a possible D match to TRBD1 (6 bases). V lost 0 bases, J lost 9 bases, and 8 bases lay in between. Germline CDR1 is ENHRY and CDR2 is SYGVKD. There are 13 residues in the CDR3. In DNA, the CDR3 is TGTGCCATCAGTGAGTCGCGGGGGCAAAAACTGTTTTTT. As protein: CAISESRGQKLFF.

The rearrangement links TRBV28 to TRBJ1-6; D is unclear. Trimming left V 3 bases short and J 7 bases short, with 10 bases between. Germline V lookup: CDR1 MDHEN, CDR2 SYDVKM. The CDR3 covers 14 residues. The CDR3 protein is CASSFRLGNSPLHF. In DNA, the CDR3 is TGTGCCAGCAGTTTTAGGTTAGGGAATTCACCCCTCCACTTT.

The V call is TRBV4-2, the J call TRBJ2-5; D unclear. The V gene lost 3 bases and the J gene lost 3 bases, with 20 bases spanning the gap. CDR1 is LGHNA and CDR2 is YNFKEQ in the germline V gene. The CDR3 is 17 residues long. CDR3 in amino acids: CASSHRGRASGKETQYF. For the CDR3, the DNA is TGTGCCAGCAGCCATCGAGGTCGGGCTAGTGGAAAAGAGACCCAGTACTTC.

The rearrangement joins TRBV28 to TRBJ2-7; 10 bases match TRBD1. The germline CDR1 and CDR2 sequences are MDHEN and SYDVKM. With V trimmed by 6 bases and J by 4 bases, 9 bases remained unmatched. The CDR3 totals 15 residues. Here the CDR3 reads CASSLGGTGDYEQYF. DNA for the CDR3: TGTGCCAGCAGCTTGGGAGGGACAGGGGATTACGAGCAGTACTTC.

V gene TRBV30 combines with J gene TRBJ2-1, with 8 bases matching TRBD2. Germline CDR1 reads GTSNPN; CDR2 reads SVGIG (reference sequence). Losses at the gene ends were 2 bases for V and 5 bases for J; bases not matched to a gene: 8. This CDR3 region has 15 residues. CDR3 protein: CAWSSGRGRNNEQFF. CDR3 DNA sequence: TGTGCCTGGAGTAGCGGGAGAGGTCGAAACAATGAGCAGTTCTTC.

The V gene is TRBV6-5, the J gene TRBJ1-3; unclear D gene. The CDR3 runs 14 residues. CDR1 MNHEY and CDR2 SVGAGI come from the germline V gene. The V and J ends lost 10 bases and 0 bases respectively, with 13 bases between them. The CDR3 is CAILTEHSGNTIYF. CDR3 nucleotides: TGTGCCATCTTGACTGAACACTCTGGAAACACCATATATTTT.

This rearrangement joins TRBV6-5 to TRBJ1-1, with 7 positions matching TRBD1. This CDR3 spans 13 amino acids. V lost 6 bases, J lost 4 bases, and 5 bases stayed unmatched. Germline assignment: CDR1 MNHEY and CDR2 SVGAGI. The CDR3 nucleotides are TGTGCCAGCAGGGATCCAGGGGGCACTGAAGCTTTCTTT. Translation: CASRDPGGTEAFF.

This clone was counted a few times. V usage is TRBV7-2 and J usage is TRBJ2-7; TRBD2 matches 11 bases. With V trimmed by 8 bases and J by 3 bases, 9 bases remained unmatched. Germline V gene data show CDR1 as SGHTA and CDR2 as FQGNSA. This CDR3 has 15 amino acids. The CDR3 loop reads CASAKVGTSGYEQYF. CDR3 nucleotide sequence: TGTGCCAGCGCGAAGGTAGGGACTAGCGGCTACGAGCAGTACTTC.

The chain couples TRBV18 to TRBJ1-5; D is ambiguous. V was pared by 2 bases and J by 2 bases, with 16 bases between. The CDR3 length is 17 residues. Germline CDR1 KGHSH, CDR2 LQKENI. The CDR3 loop is CASSPIRENRGNQPQHF. For the CDR3, the DNA is TGTGCCAGCTCACCAATAAGGGAGAATAGGGGCAATCAGCCCCAGCATTTT.

The chain has TRBV27 and TRBJ2-2; 9 bases are shared with TRBD1. This CDR3 is built from 15 residues. V lost 5 bases to trimming and J lost 5 bases; unmatched junction nucleotides: 6. CDR1 and CDR2 from the germline V gene are MNHEY and SMNVEV (reference sequence). CDR3 DNA sequence: TGTGCCAGCAGTGGACGGACAGGGGCGACCGGGGAGCTGTTTTTT. Protein sequence: CASSGRTGATGELFF.

CDR3: CASSPRTQETQYF. The DNA for the CDR3 is TGTGCCAGCAGCCCCCGGACCCAAGAGACCCAGTACTTC. The chain employs TRBV4-2 and TRBJ2-5; D remains unclear. The length of the CDR3 is 13 residues. Germline lookup yields CDR1 LGHNA and CDR2 YNFKEQ. V lost 4 bases to trimming and J lost 1 base, with 7 bases between them.

The chain combines TRBV29-1 with TRBJ2-2; D is unclear. Per the germline V gene, CDR1 is SQVTM and CDR2 is ANQGSEA. The CDR3 loop spans 15 amino acids. V lost 5 bases to trimming and J lost 0 bases, with 13 bases between them. The CDR3 sequence is CSVIIGLPNTGELFF. The CDR3 coding sequence is TGCAGCGTTATTATAGGGCTGCCGAACACCGGGGAGCTGTTTTTT.

The chain couples TRBV25-1 to TRBJ2-7; the D gene could be TRBD1 or TRBD2 (5 bases each). Trimming shortened V by 10 bases and J by 2 bases, and 12 bases separated the two germline ends. The CDR3 has 12 amino acids. Germline-derived CDR1 and CDR2 are MGHDK and SYGVNS. CDR3 sequence reads: CATGTVTYEQYF. The CDR3 DNA is TGTGCCACCGGGACGGTAACCTACGAGCAGTACTTC.

The chain has TRBV6-5 and TRBJ1-4, with no clear D. Germline loops: CDR1 MNHEY, CDR2 SVGAGI. Trimming took 2 bases from V and 4 from J, leaving 11 bases between them. The CDR3 is 15 residues long. The CDR3 loop is CASSYLGRYNEKLFF. The CDR3 DNA sequence: TGTGCCAGCAGTTACCTAGGACGGTATAATGAAAAACTGTTTTTT.